This T cell receptor (beta chain) originates from a study of OX40 agonist ivuxolimab in advanced cancers. The V gene's germline CDR1 is SGHDT and CDR2 YYEEEE. This CDR3 spans 13 amino acids. Trimming took off 4 bases at V and 3 bases at J, with 11 bases between the two ends. The protocol was immunoSEQ multiplex PCR, while the TCRdb copy is restricted to in-frame clones and leaves out a portion. Among 57,000 or so clones listed, over 75% were seen once. This rearrangement joins TRBV5-6 to TRBJ2-7, with D perhaps matching TRBD2 (5 bases). The sample here was CD4+ or CD8+ T cells sorted from blood, taken in a trial of the OX40 agonist ivuxolimab. The TCR comes from an adult with an advanced solid tumor such as melanoma, head and neck, liver or kidney cancer. CDR3 DNA sequence: TGTGCCAGCAGCACGGGATCCCTCTACGAGCAGTACTTC. It translates to CASSTGSLYEQYF.